This T cell receptor beta chain was observed in a study of regulatory T cells in long-lasting Graves disease. To make TCR beta libraries, researchers used iRepertoire HTBI primers and Arm-PCR of CDR3 regions. TCRdb used MiXCR to reprocess the multiplex PCR reads, holding one entry per CDR3 protein. The data show about 420,000 distinct CDR3 sequences, about 16% seen once. V was clipped by 11 bases and J by 7 bases, with 14 bases between them. Germline V gene sequence: CDR1 SGHAT, CDR2 FQNNGV. The CDR3 has 11 amino acids. Documented time point: newly diagnosed GD, antithyroid drugs for less than 3 months. The TCR library was prepared using RNA isolated from PBMCs. The same specimen was also included in a second study, on T cells in Graves' hyperthyroidism and ophthalmopathy. That report adds: Before onset, by a median of approximately 5.9 months, the model predicted ophthalmopathy.

The chain is built from TRBV11-2 and TRBJ1-2; D gene uncertain. The TCR originated in a woman in her late teens or twenties with Graves disease. This sample comprised peripheral blood mononuclear cells (PBMCs), obtained at new diagnosis, from a patient treated with antithyroid drugs. CDR3 region: CALFEGGGYTF. For the CDR3, the DNA is TGTGCCCTTTTCGAAGGTGGTGGCTACACCTTC.